The 6 T cell receptor beta chains presented below share a single source sample, sequenced in a study of T cell clonality in common variable immunodeficiency. General study points: Common variable immunodeficiency TCR beta sequences reportedly had fewer deletions and N-nucleotide insertions.

These receptors have no known antigen. Clones were sequenced by immunoSEQ multiplex PCR, and TCRdb holds only the in-frame ones, with some missing. Altogether about 26,000 clones were found in the sample, and no singletons occur. The sequenced material came from peripheral blood mononuclear cells. Source of these receptors: a human donor with common variable immunodeficiency.

Many counts were recorded for this clone. The read falls 3 residues short of the CDR3 end, and the missing part is taken from the germline J gene. The chain couples TRBV7-2 to TRBJ2-7; 9 bases agree with TRBD1. Germline loops: CDR1 SGHTA, CDR2 FQGNSA. With V trimmed by 7 bases and J by 4 bases, 11 bases remained unmatched. This CDR3 region has 15 residues. The CDR3 sequence: CASTQGGDREYEQYF. The CDR3 DNA, read in part, is TGTGCCAGCACCCAAGGAGGGGACAGGGAGTACGAG.

This clone was picked up a small number of times. Read sequence stops 3 residues before the CDR3 end, and the germline J gene provides the missing end. This chain joins TRBV6-2 or TRBV6-3 and TRBJ2-7; tentatively, D is TRBD2 (5 bases). CDR3 length equals 16 residues. Trimming removed 5 bases from V and 0 bases from J, with 17 bases in between. Germline CDR1 is MNHEY and CDR2 is SVGEGT. CDR3 sequence reads: CASSHPLAVSSYEQYF. The part of the CDR3 DNA that was read is TGTGCCAGCAGTCATCCGCTAGCTGTCAGCTCCTACGAG.

This clone was counted a few times. The read terminates 3 residues before the CDR3 end, so the remaining end is supplied by the germline J gene. V is TRBV2 and J is TRBJ1-6; 10 bases line up with TRBD1. Germline V gene data show CDR1 as SNHLY and CDR2 as FYNNEI. The CDR3 spans 16 residues. After removal of 4 bases from V and 6 bases from J, the junction contained 6 bases not matched to a gene. Partial CDR3 DNA: TGTGCCAGCAGTGGCCGGGACAGGGGCCTTAATTCACCC. This gives the protein CASSGRDRGLNSP. The entire CDR3 reads CASSGRDRGLNSPLHF.

This clone was detected many times. Sequencing ends 3 residues short of the CDR3 end; the germline J gene provides the rest. The chain uses TRBV12-3 or TRBV12-4 and TRBJ1-1, with TRBD1 as a possible D gene (6 bases). This CDR3 comprises 15 residues. Trimming took 7 bases from V and 6 from J, leaving 21 bases between them. The DNA read from the CDR3 is TGTGCCAGCATCTTGCAATATCCTGGGACATCTGAA. It translates to CASILQYPGTSE. The full CDR3 is CASILQYPGTSEAFF.

The table lists this clone with many counts. The read terminates 3 residues ahead of where the CDR3 ends, so the germline J gene completes it. The chain has TRBV6-2 or TRBV6-3 and TRBJ1-3; D remains ambiguous. This CDR3 is 16 amino acids long. Germline lookup yields CDR1 MNHEY and CDR2 SVGEGT. V dropped 0 bases and J dropped 4 bases, with 13 bases sitting between them. CDR3 in amino acids: CASSYSGDSLGNTIYF. The sequenced part of the CDR3 DNA is TGTGCCAGCAGTTACTCCGGGGATTCGCTAGGAAACACC.

The sample holds many counts of this clone. Coverage ceases 3 residues before the CDR3 finishes, and the germline J gene fills in the end. The chain employs TRBV19 and TRBJ1-1; the D is unclear. Germline V gives CDR1 LNHDA, CDR2 SQIVND (reference sequence). V was pared by 8 bases and J by 4 bases, with 8 bases between. The CDR3 runs to 11 residues. Incomplete CDR3 DNA: TGTGCCAGTTCCAGATTCACTGAA. The encoded protein is CASSRFTE. The whole CDR3 sequence is CASSRFTEAFF.